The 15 T cell receptor beta chains presented below share a single source sample, sequenced in a study of blood T cell dynamics during melanoma immunotherapy (dated by TCRdb to 2018 to 2020). The time point label, as the study defines it: pre-treatment baseline. Library generation was performed with the immunoSEQ multiplex PCR assay. TCRdb retrieved this table from immuneACCESS and kept in-frame rearrangements only. Not all clones are present; in checked studies, unresolved V genes account for under half, and no reason is known for the remainder. The sample has some 15,000 clones on record, roughly 92% of them singletons. The ten largest account for less than 2% of the sample. Sample: blood, taken from a patient treated with checkpoint blockade. These receptors were obtained from a human donor with melanoma.

This chain's CDR3 is CASSEGQISSYNEQFF. CDR3 nucleotide sequence: TGTGCCAGCAGTGAAGGACAGATCAGCTCCTACAATGAGCAGTTCTTC. The chain has TRBV2 and TRBJ2-1; D perhaps matches TRBD1 (5 bases). The V and J ends lost 1 base and 0 bases respectively, with 10 bases between them. The CDR3 extends over 16 amino acids. Germline V gene data show CDR1 as SNHLY and CDR2 as FYNNEI.

The chain employs TRBV5-6 and TRBJ1-2, with D possibly matching TRBD1 (5 bases). Germline loops: CDR1 SGHDT, CDR2 YYEEEE. The CDR3 runs to 15 residues. V was pared by 7 bases and J by 3 bases, with 19 bases between. The CDR3, as DNA: TGTGCCAGCCTCAGGGAGGGAGGTACATACTATGGCTACACCTTC. It yields the protein CASLREGGTYYGYTF.

The genes are TRBV18 and TRBJ2-1; D uncertain. The CDR3 totals 14 residues. CDR1 and CDR2 from the germline V gene are KGHSH and LQKENI. Trimming stripped 3 bases from V and 0 bases from J, with 6 bases between. Here the CDR3 reads CASSPQSSYNEQFF. In nucleotides, the CDR3 is TGTGCCAGCTCACCCCAGAGCTCCTACAATGAGCAGTTCTTC.

This rearrangement joins TRBV5-1 to TRBJ1-1, with D possibly TRBD1 on 5 matching bases. From germline, CDR1 is SGHRS and CDR2 YFSETQ. The CDR3 covers 15 residues. The germline V and J ends were trimmed by 0 bases and 8 bases, with 17 bases remaining between them. Written as DNA, the CDR3 is TGCGCCAGCAGCTTGGGGAGGGGTTCCCAAGGGGAAGCTTTCTTT. It yields the protein CASSLGRGSQGEAFF.

J is TRBJ2-1 and V is TRBV6-5, with D tentatively TRBD1 or TRBD2 (6 bases each). The V gene lost 2 bases and the J gene lost 5 bases, with 13 bases spanning the gap. The germline gives CDR1 MNHEY, CDR2 SVGAGI. The CDR3 runs to 15 residues. This CDR3 reads CASSYTEGVHNEQFF. Here the CDR3 DNA reads TGTGCCAGCAGTTACACGGAGGGGGTTCACAATGAGCAGTTCTTC.

This rearrangement joins TRBV6-4 to TRBJ2-2; 9 bases align to TRBD2. The CDR3 is made up of 15 amino acids. Germline CDR1 reads MRHNA; CDR2 reads SNTAGT. V was pared by 0 bases and J by 4 bases, with 0 bases of the junction left unmatched. The CDR3 DNA follows: TGTGCCAGCAGTGACTCTAGCGGGAGCACCGGGGAGCTGTTTTTT. This sequence encodes CASSDSSGSTGELFF.

The V gene is TRBV7-3, the J gene TRBJ2-1, with TRBD2 matching over 8 bases. Trimming removed 5 bases from V and 0 bases from J; junction bases left unmatched: 3. The germline CDR1 and CDR2 sequences are SGHTA and FQGTGA. CDR3 length equals 15 residues. CDR3 DNA: TGTGCCAGCAGCCCAAGCGGGGGCTCCTACAATGAGCAGTTCTTC. Translation: CASSPSGGSYNEQFF. The full variable domain, completed using reference TRBV7-3 and TRBJ2-1, is GAGVSQTPSNKVTEKGKYVELRCDPISGHTALYWYRQSLGQGPEFLIYFQGTGAADDSGLPNDRFFAVRPEGSVSTLKIQRTERGDSAVYLCASSPSGGSYNEQFFGPGTRLTVL.

This clone has a single count. The V gene is TRBV6-5, the J gene TRBJ1-5; 7 bases are shared with TRBD1. The length of the CDR3 is 14 residues. J was trimmed by 0 bases and V by 6 bases; bases with no gene match: 2. The V gene's germline CDR1 is MNHEY and CDR2 SVGAGI. The chain's CDR3 is CASRNRGSNQPQHF. The DNA for the CDR3 is TGTGCCAGCAGGAACAGGGGTAGCAATCAGCCCCAGCATTTT.

The chain uses TRBV10-2 and TRBJ2-2, with 7 bases matching TRBD1. Trimming cost V 10 bases and J 2 bases; bases outside gene matches: 16. The CDR3 spans 17 residues. Germline CDR1 reads WSHSY; CDR2 reads SAAADI. CDR3 residues: CATKPGQPNLNTGELFF. CDR3 coding DNA: TGCGCCACCAAGCCGGGACAGCCGAACTTAAACACCGGGGAGCTGTTTTTT.

The chain couples TRBV30 to TRBJ2-7, with D perhaps matching TRBD1 or TRBD2 (5 bases each). CDR3 length: 12 residues. Trimming pared 4 bases from V and 3 bases from J, leaving 10 bases between. Germline assignment: CDR1 GTSNPN and CDR2 SVGIG (reference sequence). CDR3 region: CAWKRGYYEQYF. CDR3 nucleotide sequence: TGTGCCTGGAAGAGGGGATACTACGAGCAGTACTTC.

DNA of the CDR3: TGTGCCAGCAGCGTAGCCCTAGCGTACACCGGGGAGCTGTTTTTT. This translates into CASSVALAYTGELFF. This chain links TRBV9 with TRBJ2-2; D may be TRBD2 (6 bases). The CDR3 contains 15 residues. CDR1 and CDR2 from the germline V gene are SGDLS and YYNGEE. Trimming cost V 0 bases and J 3 bases, with 9 bases left between them.

V usage is TRBV27 and J usage is TRBJ2-4; D is perhaps TRBD1 (6 bases). The CDR3 covers 14 residues. V lost 5 bases to trimming and J lost 8 bases, with 16 bases between them. CDR1 and CDR2 (germline): MNHEY, SMNVEV (reference sequence). CDR3 sequence reads: CASSLNRVGDIQYF. Here the CDR3 DNA reads TGTGCCAGCAGTCTCAACAGGGTCGGGGACATTCAGTACTTC.

Here the CDR3 reads CASRKWGQGSHEQYF. The CDR3 nucleotides read TGTGCCAGCAGAAAATGGGGACAGGGGTCCCACGAGCAGTACTTC. This sequence joins TRBV27 and TRBJ2-7, with TRBD1 matching over 10 bases. The J segment lost 5 bases and the V segment lost 6 bases, leaving 10 bases of the junction unmatched. Germline CDR1 MNHEY, CDR2 SMNVEV (reference sequence). The CDR3 extends over 15 amino acids.

This clone appeared a single time. The V call is TRBV2, the J call TRBJ2-7; D possibly corresponds to TRBD1 (5 bases). The CDR3 runs 15 residues. Germline loops: CDR1 SNHLY, CDR2 FYNNEI. V dropped 3 bases and J dropped 2 bases, with 14 bases sitting between them. This chain's CDR3 is CASSDDSLGAYEQYF. The CDR3 DNA follows: TGTGCCAGCAGTGATGACAGCCTCGGTGCCTACGAGCAGTACTTC.

CDR3 nucleotide sequence: TGTGCCAGCAGCCGCCGCGCGGGGGTCACAGATACGCAGTATTTT. Protein sequence: CASSRRAGVTDTQYF. The genes are TRBV7-2 and TRBJ2-3; 7 bases are shared with TRBD2. Per germline, CDR1 SGHTA and CDR2 FQGNSA. The CDR3 spans 15 residues. V lost 5 bases and J lost 2; bases outside the gene matches: 7. The full variable domain, with the rest looked up from reference TRBV7-2 and TRBJ2-3, is GAGVSQSPSNKVTEKGKDVELRCDPISGHTALYWYRQSLGQGLEFLIYFQGNSAPDKSGLPSDRFSAERTGGSVSTLTIQRTQQEDSAVYLCASSRRAGVTDTQYFGPGTRLTVL.